These 29 T cell receptor beta chains came from one sample sequenced in a study of blood T cell repertoires in COVID-19. Sequencing used immunoSEQ multiplex PCR; TCRdb keeps in-frame clones, though not all of them. This table holds 180,000 or so clones, roughly 86% found once. The sequenced material came from peripheral blood. The receptor set was obtained from a man between 18 and 35 years old with active or convalescent COVID-19.

This rearrangement joins TRBV6-2 or TRBV6-3 to TRBJ2-1, with 8 bases identical to TRBD1. The CDR3 covers 12 residues. From germline, CDR1 is MNHEY and CDR2 SVGEGT. Trimming at V came to 5 bases and at J to 8 bases, leaving 2 bases not matched to a gene. DNA of the CDR3: TGTGCCAGCAGTGACAGGGGATATGAGCAGTTCTTC. As protein: CASSDRGYEQFF.

The V and J genes are TRBV7-2 and TRBJ2-1; TRBD2 matches 9 bases. From germline, CDR1 is SGHTA and CDR2 FQGNSA. The CDR3 length is 13 residues. J lost 11 bases, V lost 1 base, and 3 bases had no gene match. CDR3 nucleotides: TGTGCCAGCAGCTTAGTACCTAGCGGGAAGCAGTTCTTC. It is translated as CASSLVPSGKQFF.

The chain joins TRBV4-2 to TRBJ1-1; no clear D gene. Germline V gene data show CDR1 as LGHNA and CDR2 as YNFKEQ. V was trimmed by 1 base and J by 1 base, leaving 13 bases between them. CDR3 length: 16 amino acids. CDR3 residues: CASSQALGITNTEAFF. In DNA form, the CDR3 reads TGTGCCAGCAGCCAAGCTTTGGGCATAACGAACACTGAAGCTTTCTTT.

This chain joins TRBV19 and TRBJ2-7, with TRBD2 matching 9 bases. The V and J ends lost 7 bases and 2 bases, in that order; junction bases with no gene match: 6. The CDR3 is 14 amino acids. The germline CDR1 and CDR2 sequences are LNHDA and SQIVND (reference sequence). CDR3 amino acids: CASTVSGGTYEQYF. CDR3 in DNA: TGTGCCAGTACCGTTAGCGGGGGAACCTACGAGCAGTACTTC.

The chain is built from TRBV7-6 and TRBJ1-2; TRBD1 agrees at 10 bases. Per the germline V gene, CDR1 is SGHVS and CDR2 is FNYEAQ. The V segment lost 2 bases and the J segment 5 bases; nucleotides outside the gene matches: 8. The CDR3 covers 16 residues. The DNA for the CDR3 is TGTGCCAGCAGCTTAACCGGGACAGGGGAAGGGTATGGCTACACCTTC. Translating gives CASSLTGTGEGYGYTF.

This clone was recorded a few times. The V and J genes are TRBV15 and TRBJ1-6; D unclear. In germline, CDR1 is LNHNV, CDR2 YYDKDF (reference sequence). Trimming took 0 bases from V and 8 from J, leaving 11 bases between them. The CDR3 length is 15 residues. The CDR3 sequence: CATSRDPGEHSPLHF. The CDR3 DNA is TGTGCCACCAGCAGAGATCCTGGGGAGCATTCACCCCTCCACTTT.

The chain uses TRBV18 and TRBJ1-1; TRBD1 is a possible D gene (5 bases). From germline, CDR1 is KGHSH and CDR2 LQKENI. The CDR3 has 15 amino acids. Trimming stripped 3 bases from V and 1 base from J, with 12 bases between. The CDR3, as DNA: TGTGCCAGCTCACCGACTGGCACAGGGAACACTGAAGCTTTCTTT. Translation gives CASSPTGTGNTEAFF.

J is TRBJ1-1 and V is TRBV6-5, with TRBD1 matching 8 bases. The CDR3 runs 15 residues. Losses at the gene ends were 5 bases for V and 0 bases for J; bases not matched to a gene: 5. From germline, CDR1 is MNHEY and CDR2 SVGAGI. The CDR3 here is CASSTRTGMNTEAFF. The CDR3 DNA reads as TGTGCCAGCAGTACCCGGACAGGGATGAACACTGAAGCTTTCTTT.

The chain couples TRBV5-1 to TRBJ2-2; 15 bases agree with TRBD2. The junction had 8 bases not matched to a gene; V was cut back by 4 bases and J by 7 bases. The CDR3 runs 17 residues. Germline CDR1 and CDR2: SGHRS and YFSETQ. DNA of the CDR3: TGCGCCAGCAGCATGGGACTAGCGGGGGGAATTGGCGGGGAGCTGTTTTTT. Protein sequence: CASSMGLAGGIGGELFF.

The chain recombines TRBV9 with TRBJ2-2; D is unresolved. Germline CDR1 and CDR2: SGDLS and YYNGEE. The V end was cut by 0 bases, the J end by 7 bases, with 4 bases between. The CDR3 runs 12 residues. CDR3 amino acids: CASSVVNGELFF. CDR3 bases: TGTGCCAGCAGCGTAGTTAACGGGGAGCTGTTTTTT.

V usage is TRBV5-8 and J usage is TRBJ1-1, with 8 bases aligning to TRBD1. V shed 4 bases and J 2 bases; nucleotides not matched to a gene: 7. Germline V gene data show CDR1 as SGHTS and CDR2 as YDEGEE. CDR3 length equals 15 residues. The CDR3 is CASSPTGEGNTEAFF. The CDR3 DNA is TGTGCCAGCAGCCCGACAGGGGAAGGAAACACTGAAGCTTTCTTT.

This rearrangement joins TRBV6-5 to TRBJ2-4; perhaps TRBD1 as D (5 bases). Germline lookup yields CDR1 MNHEY and CDR2 SVGAGI. Trimming shortened V by 6 bases and J by 5 bases, and 11 bases separated the two germline ends. CDR3 length: 13 residues. The CDR3 protein is CASSYRQQNIQYF. DNA of the CDR3: TGTGCCAGCAGCTATAGACAGCAAAACATTCAGTACTTC.

A few counts support this clone. V is TRBV6-5 and J is TRBJ1-2, with no clear D. This CDR3 spans 10 amino acids. Germline V gives CDR1 MNHEY, CDR2 SVGAGI. V shed 6 bases and J shed 4 bases, with 3 bases lying between them. CDR3 sequence reads: CASSLYGYTF. The CDR3 DNA is TGTGCCAGCAGCCTCTATGGCTACACCTTC.

The chain has TRBV14 and TRBJ1-2; D ambiguous. The germline gives CDR1 SGHDN, CDR2 FVKESK. This CDR3 is 13 amino acids long. The V gene lost 0 bases and the J gene lost 7 bases, with 9 bases spanning the gap. In DNA, the CDR3 is TGTGCCAGCAGCCAAGAATTGGGAGTTGGCTACACCTTC. Its translation is CASSQELGVGYTF.

This sequence joins TRBV5-8 and TRBJ1-2; 11 bases agree with TRBD1. Germline V gene sequence: CDR1 SGHTS, CDR2 YDEGEE. This CDR3 spans 15 amino acids. J lost 3 bases, V lost 2 bases, and 3 bases had no gene match. CDR3 DNA sequence: TGTGCCAGCAGCTTCAGGACAGGGGGCGACTATGGCTACACCTTC. It specifies CASSFRTGGDYGYTF.

This chain joins TRBV28 and TRBJ1-2, with TRBD1 as a possible D gene (6 bases). Germline V gene data show CDR1 as MDHEN and CDR2 as SYDVKM. Trimming removed 3 bases at V and 8 bases at J, with 13 bases between. This CDR3 comprises 13 residues. Here the CDR3 reads CASSFGQIRGYTF. The CDR3 DNA reads as TGTGCCAGCAGTTTTGGACAGATCCGGGGCTACACCTTC.

V gene TRBV3-1 (or the pseudogene TRBV3-2) combines with J gene TRBJ2-3; 8 nucleotides agree with TRBD2. The V and J ends lost 3 bases and 4 bases, in that order; junction bases with no gene match: 6. Germline loops: CDR1 LGHDT, CDR2 YNNKEL (reference sequence). The CDR3 has 15 residues. CDR3 DNA: TGTGCCAGCAGCCATGCTTTGCGGGGGGCAGATACGCAGTATTTT. Translation: CASSHALRGADTQYF.

CDR3 sequence reads: CASSLDLASETQYF. Here the CDR3 DNA reads TGTGCCAGCAGCTTAGATCTAGCCAGCGAGACCCAGTACTTC. This chain uses TRBV11-2 with TRBJ2-5; maybe TRBD2 (5 bases). The CDR3 sequence is 14 residues long. V dropped 0 bases and J dropped 5 bases, with 10 bases sitting between them. Germline CDR1 and CDR2: SGHAT and FQNNGV.

The chain has TRBV3-1 (or the pseudogene TRBV3-2) and TRBJ2-7; 14 positions agree with TRBD2. The CDR3 is 15 residues long. In germline, CDR1 is LGHDT, CDR2 YNNKEL (reference sequence). Unmatched junction bases numbered 3, after V lost 2 bases and J lost 6 bases. The CDR3 loop is CASSQRLAGGREQYF. The CDR3 region has the DNA TGTGCCAGCAGCCAACGACTAGCGGGGGGGCGCGAGCAGTACTTC.

J is TRBJ2-1 and V is TRBV4-3; a possible D gene is TRBD2 (5 bases). In germline, CDR1 is LGHNA, CDR2 YSLEER. The CDR3 has 15 amino acids. The V gene lost 0 bases and the J gene lost 7 bases, with 13 bases spanning the gap. The CDR3: CASSQDRGFGNEQFF. DNA for the CDR3: TGCGCCAGCAGCCAAGATCGAGGGTTCGGTAATGAGCAGTTCTTC.

This clone was recorded once. The chain uses TRBV4-2 and TRBJ2-3; D uncertain. The V gene lost 1 base and the J gene lost 4 bases, with 9 bases spanning the gap. Germline V gene sequence: CDR1 LGHNA, CDR2 YNFKEQ. There are 14 residues in the CDR3. The DNA of the CDR3 is TGTGCCAGCAGCCAAGGTGGGCCGGCAGATACGCAGTATTTT. Its translation is CASSQGGPADTQYF.

The chain uses TRBV15 and TRBJ2-7, with D possibly TRBD2 on 6 matching bases. With 0 bases removed from V and 3 bases from J, the gap between germline ends came to 18 bases. This CDR3 is 17 amino acids long. The germline gives CDR1 LNHNV, CDR2 YYDKDF (reference sequence). CDR3 sequence: CATSRDKYWRGFYEQYF. The CDR3 DNA is TGTGCCACCAGCAGAGATAAGTATTGGCGGGGCTTCTACGAGCAGTACTTC.

The chain carries TRBV6-5 and TRBJ1-6; 8 bases fit TRBD1. V dropped 5 bases and J dropped 6; count of bases not matched to a gene: 6. This CDR3 contains 15 residues. Germline V lookup: CDR1 MNHEY, CDR2 SVGAGI. CDR3 DNA sequence: TGTGCCAGCAGTAACCATGGACAGGGTAATTCACCCCTCCACTTT. It yields the protein CASSNHGQGNSPLHF.

This sequence joins TRBV5-4 and TRBJ1-1; no clear D. CDR1 and CDR2 (germline): SGHNT, YYREEE (reference sequence). The ends were cut back, 9 bases at V and 1 base at J, with 13 bases in the middle. The CDR3 consists of 13 residues. For the CDR3, the DNA is TGTGCCATCGGGAGGGCTGAGAACACTGAAGCTTTCTTT. The encoded protein is CAIGRAENTEAFF. The whole variable domain, remainder taken from reference TRBV5-4 and TRBJ1-1, is ETGVTQSPTHLIKTRGQQVTLRCSSQSGHNTVSWYQQALGQGPQFIFQYYREEENGRGNFPPRFSGLQFPNYSSELNVNALELDDSALYLCAIGRAENTEAFFGQGTRLTVV.

CDR3 residues: CASSQVEYTDTQYF. CDR3 nucleotide sequence: TGCGCCAGCAGCCAAGTCGAGTACACAGATACGCAGTATTTT. The V gene is TRBV4-1, the J gene TRBJ2-3; the D is unclear. This CDR3 region has 14 residues. Germline V gives CDR1 MGHRA, CDR2 YSYEKL. With 1 base removed from V and 2 bases from J, the gap between germline ends came to 7 bases.

The V and J genes are TRBV21-1 and TRBJ1-4; the table calls TRBD1, which could not be checked here. TRBV21-1 is deemed a pseudogene. The CDR3 extends over 16 amino acids. CDR3 amino acids: CASSKSKQAMDEKLFF. DNA for the CDR3: TGTGCCAGCAGCAAATCAAAACAGGCCATGGATGAAAAACTGTTTTTT.

V is TRBV11-2 and J is TRBJ2-7; no clear D. The V end was cut by 3 bases, the J end by 3 bases, with 9 bases between. This CDR3 is built from 13 residues. Germline CDR1 reads SGHAT; CDR2 reads FQNNGV. CDR3 residues: CASSFGEDYEQYF. CDR3 nucleotide sequence: TGTGCCAGCAGCTTCGGTGAGGACTACGAGCAGTACTTC.

The chain employs TRBV10-3 and TRBJ1-1; D is undetermined. The V end was cut by 11 bases, the J end by 1 base, with 8 bases between. This CDR3 region has 11 residues. Germline loops: CDR1 ENHRY, CDR2 SYGVKD. This CDR3 reads CASRQNTEAFF. The CDR3 DNA reads as TGTGCCTCCCGACAGAACACTGAAGCTTTCTTT.

This sequence joins TRBV7-9 and TRBJ1-2; D not certain. The V gene lost 1 base and the J gene lost 4 bases, with 7 bases spanning the gap. CDR1 is SEHNR and CDR2 is FQNEAQ in the germline V gene (reference sequence). The CDR3 is 13 amino acids. In DNA form, the CDR3 reads TGTGCCAGCAGCTTAGAATCCAGCTATGGCTACACCTTC. This translates into CASSLESSYGYTF.